The clone carrying this T cell receptor beta chain was counted a few times. This sample is part of a study of T-cell memory formation after mild COVID-19. MiXCR was run by TCRdb on the 5' RACE reads, yielding one entry per CDR3 protein. The table lists approximately 260,000 distinct CDR3 sequences, approximately 19% of them singletons, with 23% in the top ten. V trimming: 4 bases; J trimming: 4 bases; junction bases outside the gene matches: 2. This CDR3 is built from 14 residues. The rearrangement uses TRBV12-3 or TRBV12-4 and TRBJ1-2, with 11 nucleotides matching TRBD1. The clonotype originates from a man in his late teens or twenties who had mild COVID-19 (a few samples of this study predate the infection). Cell type and time point are not known. Sequencing was performed on PBMCs or a T cell subset sorted from them (not recorded which). CDR3 bases: TGTGCCAGCAGTTGGACAGGGGGCTTCTATGGCTACACCTTC. It yields the protein CASSWTGGFYGYTF.